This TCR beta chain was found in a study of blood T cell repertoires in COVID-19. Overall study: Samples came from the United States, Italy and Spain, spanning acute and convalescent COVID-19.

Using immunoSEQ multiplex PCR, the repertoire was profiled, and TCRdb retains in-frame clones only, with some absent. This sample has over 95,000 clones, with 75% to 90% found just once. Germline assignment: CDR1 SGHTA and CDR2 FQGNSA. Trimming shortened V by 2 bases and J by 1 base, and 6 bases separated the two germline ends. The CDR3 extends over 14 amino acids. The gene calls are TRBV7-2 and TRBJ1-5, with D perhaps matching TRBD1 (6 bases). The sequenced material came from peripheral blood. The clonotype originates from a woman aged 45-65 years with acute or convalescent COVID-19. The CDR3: CASSLQGSNQPQHF. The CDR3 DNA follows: TGTGCCAGCAGCTTACAGGGGAGCAATCAGCCCCAGCATTTT.